The clone carrying this T cell receptor beta chain has just a few counts. Its matching antigen is unknown. V was clipped by 5 bases and J by 5 bases; unmatched bases: 11. This CDR3 comprises 16 residues. This sample was included in a study of T-cell memory formation after mild COVID-19. Study-wide findings and caveats: A second wave of clones peaked on day 37, and their SARS-CoV-2 specificity went unconfirmed. Among CD4+ contracting clones, most were CM and EM, and CD8+ ones EMRA.

TCRdb re-called the 5' RACE reads through MiXCR, storing one row per CDR3 protein. The repertoire consists of 300,000 to 400,000 distinct CDR3 sequences, with approximately 21% occurring once and the leading ten covering approximately 13%. Sequencing input: PBMCs or a T cell subset sorted from them (not recorded which). This clonotype was sampled from an adult woman who had mild COVID-19 (a few samples of this study predate the infection). Cell type and time point are not known. The chain joins TRBV12-3 or TRBV12-4 to TRBJ2-5; 10 nucleotides match TRBD2. The CDR3: CASSPAASGSSETQYF. DNA of the CDR3: TGTGCCAGCAGTCCGGCTGCTAGCGGGAGTTCCGAGACCCAGTACTTC.